This TCR delta chain comes out of a study of human gamma delta and Vdelta1 T cells. TCRdb repeated clone calling on the PCR reads with CATT. The profile shows some 13,000 delta-chain clones, roughly 53% of them singletons. Study findings and constraints: Polyclonal Delta One T cells reportedly showed broad cytotoxic targeting of acute myeloid leukemia.

CDR1 TSESDYY and CDR2 QEAYKQQN come from the germline V gene. The CDR3 runs to 20 residues. Trimming pared 3 bases from V and 0 bases from J, leaving 27 bases between. Concerning this clone itself: Antigen unknown.

The receptor was isolated from a human donor in good health. The chain uses TRAV38-2/DV8 and TRDJ1, with a weak D call TRDD3 (6 bases). Sequenced sample: Vdelta1 gamma-delta T cells from blood grown in culture (DOT cells). The CDR3 DNA reads TGTGCTTATAGGATTTCCCTTTGGGGGCTCTTCCCTCTGTACACCGATAAACTCATCTTT. Residues: CAYRISLWGLFPLYTDKLIF.